A selection of T cell receptor beta chains follows, all from one sample in a study of blood T cell repertoires in COVID-19. The assay was immunoSEQ multiplex PCR, and TCRdb's table has in-frame clones only and misses some. The data show approximately 110,000 clones, more than 75% seen once. Sequences were obtained from peripheral blood. Receptors were obtained from a woman in her thirties or forties with acute or convalescent COVID-19. The CDR3 runs from the conserved cysteine through the conserved F or W. The order of the fields is clone size, D gene, V gene, J gene, CDR3 protein, CDR3 DNA. The D gene is left open where the match is weak. Some rows have no size entry. The others give once, few or many, or a class for an expanded clone.

-	-	TRBV6-5	TRBJ2-7	CASSPGSTYEQYF	TGTGCCAGCAGCCCGGGGTCAACCTACGAGCAGTACTTC
-	TRBD2	TRBV9	TRBJ2-3	CASSVLAGVDTQYF	TGTGCCAGCAGCGTACTGGCGGGGGTAGATACGCAGTATTTT
-	TRBD2	TRBV5-1	TRBJ2-1	CASSFTSGGYNEQFF	TGCGCCAGCAGCTTCACTAGCGGGGGATACAATGAGCAGTTCTTC
-	TRBD1	TRBV27	TRBJ1-2	CASSDRGGINYGYTF	TGTGCCAGCAGTGACAGGGGGGGGATTAACTATGGCTACACCTTC
-	TRBD1	TRBV11-3	TRBJ2-7	CASSLRQGLEQYF	TGTGCCAGCAGCCTAAGACAGGGTTTAGAGCAGTACTTC
-	-	TRBV25-1	TRBJ2-3	CASSLRGGADTQYF	TGTGCCAGCAGTCTTCGGGGAGGCGCAGATACGCAGTATTTT
-	-	TRBV6-5	TRBJ1-1	CASTAQGHREAFF	TGTGCCAGCACTGCTCAAGGACACAGGGAAGCTTTCTTT
-	TRBD2	TRBV6-5	TRBJ2-3	CASSPAGGPDTQYF	TGTGCCAGCAGCCCGGCGGGGGGGCCAGATACGCAGTATTTT
-	-	TRBV3-1/TRBV3-2	TRBJ1-1	CASSQGGTATEAFF	TGTGCCAGCAGCCAGGGTGGGACTGCTACTGAAGCTTTCTTT
-	-	TRBV7-8	TRBJ2-1	CASSLARLAFYNEQFF	TGTGCCAGCAGCTTAGCTCGGCTAGCGTTTTACAATGAGCAGTTCTTC
once	TRBD1	TRBV5-4	TRBJ2-7	CASSLAGAGGEQYF	TGTGCCAGCAGCTTGGCCGGGGCAGGGGGAGAGCAGTACTTC
-	-	TRBV2	TRBJ2-1	CASSEGTVSYNEQFF	TGTGCCAGCAGTGAAGGGACAGTTAGTTACAATGAGCAGTTCTTC
-	-	TRBV7-2	TRBJ2-7	CASSLTGFREQYF	TGTGCCAGCAGCTTAACGGGTTTCCGCGAGCAGTACTTC
-	-	TRBV12-3/TRBV12-4	TRBJ2-7	CASSLFLSYEQYF	TGTGCCAGCAGTTTGTTCCTCTCCTACGAGCAGTACTTC
-	-	TRBV12-3/TRBV12-4	TRBJ1-1	CASSFTSTTEAFF	TGTGCCAGCAGCTTCACGAGCACTACGGAAGCTTTCTTT
-	-	TRBV7-2	TRBJ2-7	CASSLVQGSSYEQYF	TGTGCCAGCAGCTTAGTACAGGGTAGCTCCTACGAGCAGTACTTC
-	-	TRBV4-1	TRBJ1-5	CASSPPGPGGNQPQHF	TGCGCCAGCAGCCCCCCTGGGCCGGGGGGCAATCAGCCCCAGCATTTT
-	TRBD2	TRBV30	TRBJ2-7	CAWSWTSGYEQYF	TGTGCCTGGAGTTGGACTAGCGGTTACGAGCAGTACTTC
-	TRBD1	TRBV9	TRBJ1-6	CASSVTGESPLHF	TGTGCCAGCAGCGTGACAGGGGAATCACCCCTCCACTTT
-	TRBD2	TRBV6-5	TRBJ2-3	CASRGAGGRLDTQYF	TGTGCCAGCAGGGGAGCGGGGGGTCGGTTGGATACGCAGTATTTT
-	-	TRBV5-1	TRBJ2-1	CASSLVTGSYNEQFF	TGCGCCAGCAGCTTGGTCACAGGGTCCTACAATGAGCAGTTCTTC
-	-	TRBV6-6	TRBJ2-7	CASSTRREEQYF	TGTGCCAGCAGTACTAGACGAGAAGAGCAGTACTTC
-	TRBD2	TRBV9	TRBJ2-3	CASSVGLAGTPGADTQYF	TGTGCCAGCAGCGTAGGACTAGCGGGGACCCCGGGGGCAGATACGCAGTATTTT
once	TRBD2	TRBV6-5	TRBJ2-7	CASSSSGGGSYEQYF	TGTGCCAGCAGCTCTAGCGGGGGGGGCTCCTACGAGCAGTACTTC
-	TRBD1	TRBV19	TRBJ2-6	CASSAGTGSFSGANVLTF	TGTGCCAGTAGTGCCGGGACAGGGTCCTTCTCTGGGGCCAACGTCCTGACTTTC
-	-	TRBV19	TRBJ1-3	CASSNHRAYSGNTIYF	TGTGCCAGTAGTAATCACAGGGCTTACTCTGGAAACACCATATATTTT
-	TRBD1	TRBV2	TRBJ1-4	CASIGDSLTNEKLFF	TGTGCCAGCATAGGGGACAGTCTAACTAATGAAAAACTGTTTTTT
-	-	TRBV18	TRBJ1-1	CASSRGRELGNTEAFF	TGTGCCAGCTCACGAGGGCGGGAATTGGGGAACACTGAAGCTTTCTTT
-	-	TRBV6-6	TRBJ1-1	CASSGAYTEAFF	TGTGCCAGCAGTGGGGCTTACACTGAAGCTTTCTTT